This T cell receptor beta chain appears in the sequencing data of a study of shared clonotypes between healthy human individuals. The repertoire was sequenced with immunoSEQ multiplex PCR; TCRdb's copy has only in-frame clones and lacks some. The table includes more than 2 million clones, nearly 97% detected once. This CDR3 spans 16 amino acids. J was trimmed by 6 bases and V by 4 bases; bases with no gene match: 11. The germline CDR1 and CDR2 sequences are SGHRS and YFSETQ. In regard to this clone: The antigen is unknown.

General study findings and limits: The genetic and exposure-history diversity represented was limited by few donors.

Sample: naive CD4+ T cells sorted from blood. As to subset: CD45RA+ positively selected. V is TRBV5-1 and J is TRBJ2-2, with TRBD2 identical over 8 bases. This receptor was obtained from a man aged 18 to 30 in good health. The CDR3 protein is CASSPGAGVYAGELFF. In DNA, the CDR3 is TGCGCCAGCAGCCCTGGAGCGGGAGTTTACGCCGGGGAGCTGTTTTTT.